The 29 T cell receptor beta chains below were found in one sample sequenced in a study of blood T cell repertoires in COVID-19. Measured with immunoSEQ multiplex PCR; TCRdb has only the in-frame clones, and not every one. The repertoire holds about 200,000 clones, with over 85% as singletons. Specimen: PBMCs or T cells enriched from blood (not recorded which). The source is a woman aged 30 to 39 with acute COVID-19.

This sequence joins TRBV15 and TRBJ1-1; 7 nucleotides agree with TRBD1. The CDR3 length is 13 residues. CDR1 is LNHNV, CDR2 YYDKDF, per germline (reference sequence). Germline trimming cut 9 bases from V and 4 bases from J; bases unmatched to any gene: 8. The CDR3 sequence is CATYDRVGTEAFF. CDR3 DNA: TGTGCCACTTACGACAGGGTGGGCACTGAAGCTTTCTTT.

The chain links TRBV5-7 to TRBJ1-2; 9 bases are shared with TRBD1. TRBV5-7 is treated as an ORF (open reading frame) with a function not yet certain. V trimming: 4 bases; J trimming: 8 bases; junction bases outside the gene matches: 12. This CDR3 has 15 residues. CDR3 sequence reads: CASSTGQGYRWGYTF. CDR3 coding DNA: TGTGCCAGCAGCACGGGACAGGGATATAGGTGGGGCTACACCTTC.

The rearrangement uses TRBV5-5 and TRBJ1-3, with D maybe TRBD1 (6 bases). The V gene lost 4 bases and the J gene lost 2 bases, with 10 bases spanning the gap. The CDR3 totals 14 residues. Germline V CDR1 and CDR2: SGHKS, YYEKEE (reference sequence). Here the CDR3 reads CASSIQGTGNTIYF. The CDR3 DNA is TGTGCCAGCAGCATACAGGGAACTGGAAACACCATATATTTT.

A few counts support this clone. The chain links TRBV5-6 to TRBJ1-2; 10 bases map to TRBD1. V lost 5 bases and J lost 6; bases outside the gene matches: 16. The CDR3 has 17 amino acids. The germline V gene has CDR1 SGHDT and CDR2 YYEEEE. For the CDR3, the DNA is TGTGCCAGCAGACCGGTGGACAGGGGGGATCTAGGTGATGGCTACACCTTC. Its protein is CASRPVDRGDLGDGYTF.

The chain uses TRBV28 and TRBJ1-2, with D tentatively TRBD1 (6 bases). Germline values: CDR1 MDHEN, CDR2 SYDVKM. The CDR3 loop spans 13 amino acids. V was pared by 10 bases and J by 7 bases, with 19 bases between. This CDR3 is CATRVSGDGGYTF. Here the CDR3 DNA reads TGTGCCACTAGAGTATCAGGGGATGGTGGCTACACCTTC.

This clone is a singleton in its sample. The J gene is TRBJ2-7, the V gene TRBV4-1; a possible D gene is TRBD1 (6 bases). Per germline, CDR1 MGHRA and CDR2 YSYEKL. V shed 5 bases and J shed 5 bases, with 16 bases lying between them. The CDR3 is made up of 14 amino acids. CDR3 region: CASSFPHRANEQYF. The CDR3 DNA is TGCGCCAGCAGCTTCCCCCACAGGGCCAACGAGCAGTACTTC.

This chain joins TRBV24-1 and TRBJ2-3; 13 nucleotides align to TRBD2. The ends lost 5 bases at V and 4 bases at J; junction bases unmatched: 5. The CDR3 runs to 16 residues. In germline, CDR1 is KGHDR, CDR2 SFDVKD. The CDR3 loop is CATSGTTSGGADTQYF. The CDR3 nucleotides read TGTGCCACCAGTGGCACCACTAGCGGGGGGGCAGATACGCAGTATTTT.

V usage is TRBV28 and J usage is TRBJ1-1, with D possibly matching TRBD1 (6 bases). The CDR3 is made up of 12 amino acids. CDR1 and CDR2 (germline): MDHEN, SYDVKM. V dropped 8 bases and J dropped 2 bases, with 9 bases sitting between them. The CDR3 here is CASRDTNTEAFF. Here the CDR3 DNA reads TGTGCCAGCCGGGACACAAACACTGAAGCTTTCTTT.

This chain uses TRBV4-1 with TRBJ1-6, with 9 bases fitting TRBD1. Per germline, CDR1 MGHRA and CDR2 YSYEKL. This CDR3 spans 17 amino acids. Losses at the gene ends were 4 bases for V and 9 bases for J; bases not matched to a gene: 13. The DNA for the CDR3 is TGCGCCAGCAGCCCGCCTCCGGGACAGGGTCTCTCTTCACCCCTCCACTTT. Translated, it gives CASSPPPGQGLSSPLHF.

The chain combines TRBV7-2 with TRBJ2-1; 13 positions match TRBD2. J was trimmed by 6 bases and V by 5 bases; bases with no gene match: 4. CDR3 length equals 15 residues. The germline V gene encodes CDR1 SGHTA and CDR2 FQGNSA. CDR3 sequence (DNA): TGTGCCAGCAGCCCGACTAGCGGGGGGTTCAATGAGCAGTTCTTC. Protein product: CASSPTSGGFNEQFF. The full variable domain, completed using reference TRBV7-2 and TRBJ2-1, is GAGVSQSPSNKVTEKGKDVELRCDPISGHTALYWYRQSLGQGLEFLIYFQGNSAPDKSGLPSDRFSAERTGGSVSTLTIQRTQQEDSAVYLCASSPTSGGFNEQFFGPGTRLTVL.

CDR3 amino acids: CATSRKGRGELFF. The CDR3 coding sequence is TGTGCCACCAGTCGAAAGGGGCGCGGGGAGCTGTTTTTT. This chain joins TRBV24-1 and TRBJ2-2; possible D gene TRBD1, 5 bases. Germline CDR1 reads KGHDR; CDR2 reads SFDVKD. CDR3 length: 13 residues. V was trimmed by 6 bases and J by 7 bases, leaving 11 bases between them.

The chain links TRBV6-5 to TRBJ2-7; tentatively, D is TRBD2 (6 bases). Germline V gene lookup returns CDR1 MNHEY and CDR2 SVGAGI. Trimming left V 2 bases short and J 2 bases short, with 10 bases between. The CDR3 runs to 14 residues. The CDR3 DNA reads TGTGCCAGCAGTTACGGGCGCGGGACCTACGAGCAGTACTTC. It is translated as CASSYGRGTYEQYF.

This clone has a handful of counts. V gene TRBV7-8 combines with J gene TRBJ1-1, with 7 bases matching TRBD1. The junction had 11 bases not matched to a gene; V was cut back by 4 bases and J by 0 bases. Germline V CDR1 and CDR2: SGHVS, FQNEAQ. This CDR3 has 17 residues. In DNA, the CDR3 is TGTGCCAGCAGCTCCTCCGGGACAGTCCTAATGAACACTGAAGCTTTCTTT. It specifies CASSSSGTVLMNTEAFF.

This clone has a handful of counts. The chain is built from TRBV30 and TRBJ2-7, with TRBD1 matching over 9 bases. This CDR3 spans 14 amino acids. Germline V gene lookup returns CDR1 GTSNPN and CDR2 SVGIG (reference sequence). V lost 4 bases and J lost 2; bases outside the gene matches: 6. CDR3 coding DNA: TGTGCCTGGATGCCGGGGACAGGGCCCTACGAGCAGTACTTC. Amino acid sequence: CAWMPGTGPYEQYF.

This clone was seen a single time. This chain joins TRBV18 and TRBJ2-3, with 12 positions matching TRBD2. J was trimmed by 5 bases and V by 3 bases; bases with no gene match: 6. The CDR3 has 16 amino acids. Germline V CDR1 and CDR2: KGHSH, LQKENI. The CDR3 spells CASSPRLAGAEDTQYF. Written as DNA, the CDR3 is TGTGCCAGCTCACCCAGACTAGCGGGGGCGGAAGATACGCAGTATTTT.

Details on this clone: An end of the junction does not agree with germline; a read error may underlie this. The V call is TRBV30, the J call TRBJ2-7; TRBD2 might be the D (6 bases). This CDR3 contains 13 residues. Per the germline V gene, CDR1 is GTSNPN and CDR2 is SVGIG (reference sequence). The CDR3 here is CAWSPFSWGLPNF. The CDR3, as DNA: TGTGCCTGGAGTCCCTTTTCTTGGGGACTGCCTAACTTC.

The chain couples TRBV5-6 to TRBJ2-7; TRBD1 might be the D (6 bases). The V gene's germline CDR1 is SGHDT and CDR2 YYEEEE. The CDR3 loop spans 14 amino acids. Trimming pared 4 bases from V and 6 bases from J, leaving 17 bases between. CDR3 amino acids: CASSLHRAGGEQYF. In nucleotides, the CDR3 is TGTGCCAGCAGCCTCCACAGGGCCGGTGGCGAGCAGTACTTC. Full variable domain (rest looked up from reference TRBV5-6 and TRBJ2-7): DAGVTQSPTHLIKTRGQQVTLRCSPKSGHDTVSWYQQALGQGPQFIFQYYEEEERQRGNFPDRFSGHQFPNYSSELNVNALLLGDSALYLCASSLHRAGGEQYFGPGTRLTVT.

The J gene is TRBJ1-6, the V gene TRBV10-1; 7 bases are a match to TRBD1. This CDR3 has 14 residues. Germline CDR1 WNHNN, CDR2 SYGVQD (reference sequence). J was trimmed by 5 bases and V by 8 bases; bases with no gene match: 6. The CDR3 nucleotides read TGCGCCAGCTCTTATGGGACAGATAATTCACCCCTCCACTTT. Amino acid sequence: CASSYGTDNSPLHF.

The chain joins TRBV3-1 (or the pseudogene TRBV3-2) to TRBJ2-2, with 8 positions matching TRBD1. Germline trimming cut 3 bases from V and 4 bases from J; bases unmatched to any gene: 10. Germline CDR1 LGHDT, CDR2 YNNKEL (reference sequence). The CDR3 loop spans 17 amino acids. DNA for the CDR3: TGTGCCAGCAGCCAGAACCGAGGACAGGGAATCACCGGGGAGCTGTTTTTT. Protein product: CASSQNRGQGITGELFF.

CDR3 in DNA: TGTGCCTGGAGTAAACTCCTTGAAGCTTTCTTT. This translates into CAWSKLLEAFF. The J gene is TRBJ1-1, the V gene TRBV30; D is unresolved. Germline lookup yields CDR1 GTSNPN and CDR2 SVGIG (reference sequence). The CDR3 loop spans 11 amino acids. Trimming took 2 bases from V and 7 from J, leaving 8 bases between them.

This clone was detected a few times. The V gene is TRBV9, the J gene TRBJ1-5, with a weak D call TRBD1 (6 bases). With 3 bases removed from V and 1 base from J, the gap between germline ends came to 11 bases. The germline V gene encodes CDR1 SGDLS and CDR2 YYNGEE. This CDR3 has 15 residues. Here the CDR3 reads CASSAGTQSNQPQHF. DNA for the CDR3: TGTGCCAGCAGCGCCGGGACACAGAGCAATCAGCCCCAGCATTTT.

V is TRBV5-8 and J is TRBJ2-7, with 11 bases identical to TRBD1. Germline values: CDR1 SGHTS, CDR2 YDEGEE. The CDR3 is 15 amino acids. J lost 3 bases, V lost 4 bases, and 6 bases had no gene match. DNA for the CDR3: TGTGCCAGCAGCGGGCCGGGACAGGGGGGCTACGAGCAGTACTTC. This gives the protein CASSGPGQGGYEQYF.

The CDR3 is CASSPRAQGAETQYF. The CDR3 DNA is TGTGCCAGCAGCCCCAGGGCCCAAGGGGCGGAGACCCAGTACTTC. This chain uses TRBV7-6 with TRBJ2-5; perhaps TRBD1 as D (5 bases). Germline assignment: CDR1 SGHVS and CDR2 FNYEAQ. The CDR3 covers 15 residues. V dropped 5 bases and J dropped 5 bases, with 18 bases sitting between them.

About this clone: At one boundary the junction diverges from the germline segment, which might be a read error. The rearrangement joins TRBV7-9 to TRBJ2-1; D gene unclear. Germline loops: CDR1 SEHNR, CDR2 FQNEAQ (reference sequence). The CDR3 length is 14 residues. The CDR3, as DNA: TGTGCCAGCAGCCCGCTATATACCTATAATGAGCAGTTCTTC. It yields the protein CASSPLYTYNEQFF.

V and J are TRBV7-9 and TRBJ1-3; 9 positions match TRBD1. V dropped 5 bases and J dropped 2; count of bases not matched to a gene: 1. The CDR3 extends over 14 amino acids. Germline V gene data show CDR1 as SEHNR and CDR2 as FQNEAQ (reference sequence). CDR3 nucleotides: TGTGCCAGCAGCCGGACAGGGGCTGGAAACACCATATATTTT. This codes for CASSRTGAGNTIYF.

The rearrangement joins TRBV25-1 to TRBJ1-2, with 11 nucleotides matching TRBD1. The J segment lost 8 bases and the V segment lost 2 bases, leaving 10 bases of the junction unmatched. The germline V gene has CDR1 MGHDK and CDR2 SYGVNS. This CDR3 is built from 16 residues. This chain's CDR3 is CASSEGSGQGVSGYTF. The DNA for the CDR3 is TGTGCCAGCAGTGAAGGATCGGGACAGGGGGTTTCGGGCTACACCTTC.

The rearrangement joins TRBV19 to TRBJ2-5; D possibly corresponds to TRBD2 (7 bases). Germline V lookup: CDR1 LNHDA, CDR2 SQIVND (reference sequence). CDR3 length equals 15 residues. Trimming cost V 6 bases and J 5 bases, with 19 bases left between them. Here the CDR3 reads CASRAGGQTFETQYF. For the CDR3, the DNA is TGTGCCAGTAGAGCCGGGGGGCAAACCTTCGAGACCCAGTACTTC.

This chain connects TRBV13 to TRBJ2-3; TRBD1 might be the D (6 bases). Trimming stripped 5 bases from V and 8 bases from J, with 14 bases between. The CDR3 consists of 13 residues. CDR1 and CDR2 from the germline V gene are PRHDT and FYEKMQ (reference sequence). CDR3 in DNA: TGTGCCAGCAGCGCCGACAGGTACGGTACGCAGTATTTT. Protein: CASSADRYGTQYF. Drawing the rest from reference TRBV13 and TRBJ2-3, the complete variable domain is AAGVIQSPRHLIKEKRETATLKCYPIPRHDTVYWYQQGPGQDPQFLISFYEKMQSDKGSIPDRFSAQQFSDYHSELNMSSLELGDSALYFCASSADRYGTQYFGPGTRLTVL.

The gene calls are TRBV24-1 and TRBJ2-7; D may be TRBD1 (6 bases). The germline gives CDR1 KGHDR, CDR2 SFDVKD. V lost 4 bases, J lost 3 bases, and 12 bases lay in between. The CDR3 covers 14 residues. CDR3 bases: TGTGCCACCAGTGACCTCGGGACACACTACGAGCAGTACTTC. Protein product: CATSDLGTHYEQYF.